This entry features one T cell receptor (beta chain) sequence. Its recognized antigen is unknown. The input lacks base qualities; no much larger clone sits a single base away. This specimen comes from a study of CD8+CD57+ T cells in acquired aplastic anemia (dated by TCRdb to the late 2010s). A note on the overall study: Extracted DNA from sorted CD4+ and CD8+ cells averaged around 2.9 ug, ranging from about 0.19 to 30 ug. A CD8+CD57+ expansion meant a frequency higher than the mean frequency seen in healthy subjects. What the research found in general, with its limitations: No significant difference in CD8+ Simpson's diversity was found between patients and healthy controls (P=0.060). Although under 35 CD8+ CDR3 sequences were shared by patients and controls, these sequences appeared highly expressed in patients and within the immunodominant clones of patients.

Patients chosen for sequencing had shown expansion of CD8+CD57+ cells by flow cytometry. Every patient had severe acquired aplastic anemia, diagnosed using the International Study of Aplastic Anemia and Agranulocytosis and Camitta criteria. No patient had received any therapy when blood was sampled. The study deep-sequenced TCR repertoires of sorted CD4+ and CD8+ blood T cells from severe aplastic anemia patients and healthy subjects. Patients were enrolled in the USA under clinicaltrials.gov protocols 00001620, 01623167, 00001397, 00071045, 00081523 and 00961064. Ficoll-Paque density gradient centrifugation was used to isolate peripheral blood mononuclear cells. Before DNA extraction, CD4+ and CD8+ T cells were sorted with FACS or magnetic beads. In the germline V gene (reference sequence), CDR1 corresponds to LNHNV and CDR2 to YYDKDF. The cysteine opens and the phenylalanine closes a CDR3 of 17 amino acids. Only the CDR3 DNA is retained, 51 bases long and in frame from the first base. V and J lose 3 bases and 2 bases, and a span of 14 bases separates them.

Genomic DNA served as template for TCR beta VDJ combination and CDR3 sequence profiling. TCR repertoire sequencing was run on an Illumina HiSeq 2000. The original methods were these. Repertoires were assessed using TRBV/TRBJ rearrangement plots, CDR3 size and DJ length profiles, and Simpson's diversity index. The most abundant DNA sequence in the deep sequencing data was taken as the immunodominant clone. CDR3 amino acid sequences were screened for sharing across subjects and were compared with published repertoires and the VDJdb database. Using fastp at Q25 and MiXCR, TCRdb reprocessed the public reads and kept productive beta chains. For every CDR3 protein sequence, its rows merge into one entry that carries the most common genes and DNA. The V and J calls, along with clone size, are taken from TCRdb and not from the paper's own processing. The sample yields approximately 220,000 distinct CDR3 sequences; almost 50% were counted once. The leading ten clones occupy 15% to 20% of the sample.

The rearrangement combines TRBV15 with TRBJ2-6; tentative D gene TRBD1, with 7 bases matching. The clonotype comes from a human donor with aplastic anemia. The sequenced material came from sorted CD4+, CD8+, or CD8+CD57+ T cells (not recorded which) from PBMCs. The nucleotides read TGTGCCACCAGCAGCCAACCAGGGGGGACTGGGGCCAACGTCCTGACTTTC. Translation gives CATSSQPGGTGANVLTF.